One sample yielded the 16 T cell receptor beta chains listed below, sequenced in a study of T cell changes during pregnancy in multiple sclerosis. Using immunoSEQ multiplex PCR, the repertoire was profiled, and TCRdb retains in-frame clones only, with some absent. The data contain more than 50,000 clones, around nine tenths of them singletons. Material: peripheral blood, obtained before pregnancy. The receptors originated from a female donor with multiple sclerosis, enrolled in a pregnancy study.

V gene TRBV5-8 combines with J gene TRBJ1-2; 9 nucleotides agree with TRBD1. Germline V CDR1 and CDR2: SGHTS, YDEGEE. The CDR3 has 14 amino acids. With 4 bases clipped from V and 5 bases from J, the junction kept 6 bases outside the gene matches. The CDR3 DNA is TGTGCCAGCAGCCCCCGGGACAGGGTTTATGGCTACACCTTC. Translation: CASSPRDRVYGYTF.

The rearrangement joins TRBV7-2 to TRBJ1-1; no definite D call. The length of the CDR3 is 14 residues. The V end lost 5 bases, the J end lost 0 bases, and 10 bases lay between the germline ends. CDR1 and CDR2 from the germline V gene are SGHTA and FQGNSA. This CDR3 reads CASSTYRLNTEAFF. The CDR3 DNA reads TGTGCCAGCAGCACGTACAGACTGAACACTGAAGCTTTCTTT.

The V call is TRBV7-2, the J call TRBJ1-2, with TRBD1 matching over 7 bases. V lost 4 bases, J lost 7 bases, and 9 bases stayed unmatched. The germline V gene encodes CDR1 SGHTA and CDR2 FQGNSA. CDR3 length: 14 residues. The CDR3 DNA reads as TGTGCCAGCAGCTCAACTCCCAACAGGGGTGGCTACACCTTC. It encodes CASSSTPNRGGYTF.

The rearrangement links TRBV9 to TRBJ2-1; the match to TRBD2 covers 9 bases. CDR3 length: 16 amino acids. Looked up from germline, CDR1 is SGDLS and CDR2 is YYNGEE. The J segment lost 9 bases and the V segment lost 0 bases, leaving 10 bases of the junction unmatched. Here the CDR3 reads CASSVDSGGAKGEQFF. CDR3 nucleotides: TGTGCCAGCAGCGTAGATAGCGGGGGTGCCAAGGGTGAGCAGTTCTTC.

J is TRBJ2-7 and V is TRBV2; D unresolved. CDR1 is SNHLY, CDR2 FYNNEI, per germline. CDR3 size: 14 residues. Trimming shortened V by 0 bases and J by 6 bases, and 12 bases separated the two germline ends. CDR3 region: CASSEALHGPEQYF. The DNA of the CDR3 is TGTGCCAGCAGTGAAGCGCTTCATGGGCCCGAGCAGTACTTC. Looking up the rest from reference TRBV2 and TRBJ2-7 gives the full variable domain: EPEVTQTPSHQVTQMGQEVILRCVPISNHLYFYWYRQILGQKVEFLVSFYNNEISEKSEIFDDQFSVERPDGSNFTLKIRSTKLEDSAMYFCASSEALHGPEQYFGPGTRLTVT.

The chain joins TRBV18 to TRBJ1-1; D is perhaps TRBD1 (5 bases). CDR1 is KGHSH, CDR2 LQKENI, per germline. CDR3 length equals 17 residues. The ends were cut back, 1 base at V and 1 base at J, with 16 bases in the middle. The CDR3 DNA reads TGTGCCAGCTCACCACTCCCATCTGGGCAGGGGAACACTGAAGCTTTCTTT. Protein: CASSPLPSGQGNTEAFF.

The chain employs TRBV29-1 and TRBJ2-6, with 10 positions matching TRBD1. Per germline, CDR1 SQVTM and CDR2 ANQGSEA. The CDR3 sequence is 15 residues long. The CDR3 sequence: CRGGQGSSGANVLTF. The CDR3 DNA is TGCAGGGGGGGACAGGGGTCCTCTGGGGCCAACGTCCTGACTTTC.

This CDR3 is CASSTGGINEQFF. The CDR3 DNA follows: TGTGCCAGCAGTACAGGGGGTATCAATGAGCAGTTCTTC. J is TRBJ2-1 and V is TRBV9; 8 bases line up with TRBD1. Germline V gene data show CDR1 as SGDLS and CDR2 as YYNGEE. Unmatched junction bases numbered 4, after V lost 5 bases and J lost 6 bases. This CDR3 is 13 amino acids long.

V is TRBV6-1 and J is TRBJ1-4; a weak D match, TRBD1 (6 bases). The V and J ends lost 6 bases and 4 bases respectively, with 15 bases between them. Germline CDR1 MNHNS, CDR2 SASEGT. The CDR3 is 15 amino acids. The chain's CDR3 is CASRLDSYYNEKLFF. The DNA of the CDR3 is TGTGCCAGCAGGCTGGACAGTTACTATAATGAAAAACTGTTTTTT.

V and J are TRBV7-9 and TRBJ2-1; 11 bases agree with TRBD2. Germline V gene sequence: CDR1 SEHNR, CDR2 FQNEAQ (reference sequence). V trimming: 4 bases; J trimming: 4 bases; junction bases outside the gene matches: 9. The CDR3 runs 17 residues. CDR3 nucleotide sequence: TGTGCCAGCAGCTCACACCCCGGGACTAGCGGTTACAATGAGCAGTTCTTC. Amino acids: CASSSHPGTSGYNEQFF.

This clone came up a few times. The identical CDR3 is also encoded by other nucleotide sequences in the sample. J is TRBJ1-1 and V is TRBV29-1, with 8 bases matching TRBD1. V shed 6 bases, J shed 1 base, and the junction held 1 base outside the gene matches. CDR1 and CDR2 (germline): SQVTM, ANQGSEA. The CDR3 length is 12 residues. CDR3 DNA sequence: TGCAGCGTCGACAGGGGGAACACTGAAGCTTTCTTT. As protein: CSVDRGNTEAFF.

The chain couples TRBV7-2 to TRBJ2-5; 8 bases map to TRBD2. The CDR3 has 16 amino acids. Looked up from germline, CDR1 is SGHTA and CDR2 is FQGNSA. With 6 bases clipped from V and 2 bases from J, the junction kept 11 bases outside the gene matches. The CDR3 DNA is TGTGCCAGCAGAACCGGGGTAGCGGGGATACAAGAGACCCAGTACTTC. Amino acid sequence: CASRTGVAGIQETQYF.

V and J are TRBV10-2 and TRBJ1-5; 8 nucleotides line up with TRBD1. The V gene's germline CDR1 is WSHSY and CDR2 SAAADI. The CDR3 has 13 residues. V shed 6 bases, J shed 6 bases, and the junction held 4 bases outside the gene matches. CDR3 in DNA: TGCGCCAGCAGCCGACAGGGGTCTCAGCCCCAGCATTTT. Its protein is CASSRQGSQPQHF.

The chain couples TRBV2 to TRBJ1-2; no reliable D call. CDR1 and CDR2 (germline): SNHLY, FYNNEI. The CDR3 runs 11 residues. The V and J ends lost 3 bases and 8 bases respectively, with 7 bases between them. The CDR3 region has the DNA TGTGCCAGCAGTGATCAGAGGGGCTACACCTTC. It codes for CASSDQRGYTF.

V and J are TRBV6-5 and TRBJ2-5; TRBD2 is a possible D gene (6 bases). There are 16 residues in the CDR3. Trimming removed 2 bases from V and 3 bases from J, with 16 bases in between. The germline gives CDR1 MNHEY, CDR2 SVGAGI. This chain's CDR3 is CASSYTRGTPKETQYF. The CDR3 DNA is TGTGCCAGCAGTTACACACGCGGGACTCCCAAAGAGACCCAGTACTTC.

The count of this clone is one. The genes are TRBV2 and TRBJ1-3; a possible D gene is TRBD1 (6 bases). From germline, CDR1 is SNHLY and CDR2 FYNNEI. The germline V and J ends were trimmed by 4 bases and 3 bases, with 16 bases remaining between them. The CDR3 totals 16 residues. In nucleotides, the CDR3 is TGTGCCAGCAGTGCGTCGGGGGGGGCTTATGGAAACACCATATATTTT. Protein product: CASSASGGAYGNTIYF.